This T cell receptor (beta chain) was observed in a study of T cells after yellow fever vaccination. Regarding the study as a whole: At around 96% for CD4 and approximately 89% for CD8, most primary-vaccination clones showed up again after the booster. There was a possibility that FACS-sorted repertoires contained abundant clonotypes contaminating from the bulk population.

Germline lookup yields CDR1 MNHEY and CDR2 SVGAGI. The CDR3 loop spans 17 amino acids. Trimming stripped 3 bases from V and 0 bases from J, with 16 bases between. This clonotype was seen many times. Antigen: not known. TCRdb re-analysed the 5' RACE reads in MiXCR, keeping a single row per CDR3 protein. Of about 150,000 distinct CDR3 sequences listed, just over 6.5% are singletons. This receptor was taken from a man in his thirties or forties who received the YFV17D yellow fever vaccine. The sample was CD4+ T cells sorted from PBMCs, taken 10 days after the yellow fever booster vaccination. V and J are TRBV6-5 and TRBJ2-3; the D gene is possibly TRBD2 (5 bases). The CDR3 protein is CASSYRGRLGSTDTQYF. The CDR3 DNA reads TGTGCCAGCAGTTATAGAGGGAGATTGGGAAGCACAGATACGCAGTATTTT.